Below are 7 T cell receptor beta chains sequenced from a single sample in a study of CD8+CD57+ T cells in acquired aplastic anemia. Profiling of TCR beta VDJ combinations and CDR3 sequences used genomic DNA as template. TCRdb processed the reads anew with MiXCR; each CDR3 protein has one entry. The table includes about 110,000 distinct CDR3 sequences, roughly 50% detected once. Sequencing input: sorted CD4+, CD8+, or CD8+CD57+ T cells (not recorded which) from PBMCs. Receptors originate from a human donor in good health, serving as a control.

The chain carries TRBV7-8 and TRBJ2-3, with 14 bases lining up with TRBD2. The V gene's germline CDR1 is SGHVS and CDR2 FQNEAQ. CDR3 length: 17 amino acids. V dropped 1 base and J dropped 3; count of bases not matched to a gene: 3. The CDR3 DNA follows: TGTGCCAGCAGCTTAGTGGGACTAGCGGGAGAGACAGATACGCAGTATTTT. Translated, it gives CASSLVGLAGETDTQYF.

The V call is TRBV19, the J call TRBJ2-7, with TRBD2 matching over 9 bases. This CDR3 comprises 15 residues. The V gene end was trimmed by 4 bases and the J gene end by 2 bases; junction bases not matched to a gene: 6. Germline V lookup: CDR1 LNHDA, CDR2 SQIVND (reference sequence). The chain's CDR3 is CASSTQTSGAYEQYF. The DNA of the CDR3 is TGTGCCAGTAGTACACAGACTAGCGGTGCCTACGAGCAGTACTTC.

This clonotype was seen repeatedly, ten times or more. This sequence joins TRBV27 and TRBJ2-7; D unclear. The germline gives CDR1 MNHEY, CDR2 SMNVEV (reference sequence). The CDR3 sequence is 11 residues long. Trimming cost V 4 bases and J 3 bases, with 4 bases left between them. DNA for the CDR3: TGTGCCAGCAGTTCAATCTACGAGCAGTACTTC. Residues: CASSSIYEQYF.

This clonotype was seen many times. The chain has TRBV4-1 and TRBJ2-1; the D is unclear. This CDR3 is 13 amino acids long. Looked up from germline, CDR1 is MGHRA and CDR2 is YSYEKL. Trimming cost V 5 bases and J 5 bases, with 10 bases left between them. The CDR3 sequence: CASSTDGHNEQFF. CDR3 in DNA: TGCGCCAGCAGCACGGACGGACACAATGAGCAGTTCTTC.

This chain joins TRBV13 and TRBJ2-7; TRBD2 matches at 9 bases. Germline CDR1 is PRHDT and CDR2 is FYEKMQ (reference sequence). The CDR3 has 16 amino acids. V shed 5 bases and J 5 bases; nucleotides not matched to a gene: 13. The CDR3 nucleotides read TGTGCCAGCAGCCAAAGCGGCGGGGGGGCAAGAGACGAGCAGTACTTC. Encoded protein: CASSQSGGGARDEQYF.

This clonotype was recorded many times. The chain has TRBV30 and TRBJ1-2, with a weak D call TRBD1 (5 bases). This CDR3 comprises 13 residues. Germline V gene data show CDR1 as GTSNPN and CDR2 as SVGIG (reference sequence). Trimming took 4 bases from V and 4 from J, leaving 13 bases between them. The CDR3, as DNA: TGTGCCTGGACAGGGAGTTCGAGCTATGGCTACACCTTC. Translating it yields CAWTGSSSYGYTF. The entire variable domain, with the rest obtained from reference TRBV30 and TRBJ1-2, is as follows: SQTIHQWPATLVQPVGSPLSLECTVEGTSNPNLYWYRQAAGRGLQLLFYSVGIGQISSEVPQNLSASRPQDRQFILSSKKLLLSDSGFYLCAWTGSSSYGYTFGSGTRLTVV.

This chain links TRBV9 with TRBJ1-2, with TRBD1 matching over 8 bases. The CDR3 is 15 amino acids. The ends lost 0 bases at V and 8 bases at J; junction bases unmatched: 9. The germline CDR1 and CDR2 sequences are SGDLS and YYNGEE. CDR3 region: CASSVDGTGTRGYTF. The CDR3 DNA is TGTGCCAGCAGCGTAGACGGGACAGGAACGCGAGGCTACACCTTC.